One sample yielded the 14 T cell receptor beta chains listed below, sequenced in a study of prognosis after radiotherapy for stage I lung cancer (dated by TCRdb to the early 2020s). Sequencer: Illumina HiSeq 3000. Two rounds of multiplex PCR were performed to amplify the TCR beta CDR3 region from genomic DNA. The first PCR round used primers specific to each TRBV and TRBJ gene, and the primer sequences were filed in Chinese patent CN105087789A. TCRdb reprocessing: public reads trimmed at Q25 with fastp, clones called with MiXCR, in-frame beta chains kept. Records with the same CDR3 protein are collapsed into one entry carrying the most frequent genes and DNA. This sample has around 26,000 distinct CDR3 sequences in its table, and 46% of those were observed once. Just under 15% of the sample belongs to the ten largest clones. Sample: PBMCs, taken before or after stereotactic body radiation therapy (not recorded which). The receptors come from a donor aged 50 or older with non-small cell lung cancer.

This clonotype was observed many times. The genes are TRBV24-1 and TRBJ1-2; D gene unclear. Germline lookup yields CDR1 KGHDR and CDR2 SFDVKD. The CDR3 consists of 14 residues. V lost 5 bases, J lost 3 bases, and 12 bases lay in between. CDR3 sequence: CATSAGRTDYGYTF. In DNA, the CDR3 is TGTGCCACCAGTGCTGGGAGAACAGACTATGGCTACACCTTC.

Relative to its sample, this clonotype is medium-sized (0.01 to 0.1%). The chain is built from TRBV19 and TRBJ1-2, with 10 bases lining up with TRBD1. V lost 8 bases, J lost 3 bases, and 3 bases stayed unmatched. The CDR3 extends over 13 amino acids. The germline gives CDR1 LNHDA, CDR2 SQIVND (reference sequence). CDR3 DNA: TGTGCCAGTCGACAGGGGGCCGACTATGGCTACACCTTC. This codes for CASRQGADYGYTF. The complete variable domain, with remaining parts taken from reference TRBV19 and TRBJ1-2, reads DGGITQSPKYLFRKEGQNVTLSCEQNLNHDAMYWYRQDPGQGLRLIYYSQIVNDFQKGDIAEGYSVSREKKESFPLTVTSAQKNPTAFYLCASRQGADYGYTFGSGTRLTVV.

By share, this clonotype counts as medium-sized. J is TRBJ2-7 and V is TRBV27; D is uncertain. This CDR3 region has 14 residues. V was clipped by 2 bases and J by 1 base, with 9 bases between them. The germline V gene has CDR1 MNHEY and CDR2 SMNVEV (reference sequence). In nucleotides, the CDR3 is TGTGCCAGCAGTTTAGGTGGATTTTCCTACGAGCAGTACTTC. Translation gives CASSLGGFSYEQYF.

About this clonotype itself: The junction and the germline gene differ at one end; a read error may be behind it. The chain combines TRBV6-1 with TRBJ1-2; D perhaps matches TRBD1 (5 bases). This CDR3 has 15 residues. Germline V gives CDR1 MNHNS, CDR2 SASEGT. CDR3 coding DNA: TGTGACAGCAGTGAGATGGCGGGACGGATCTATGGCCACACCTTC. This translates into CDSSEMAGRIYGHTF.

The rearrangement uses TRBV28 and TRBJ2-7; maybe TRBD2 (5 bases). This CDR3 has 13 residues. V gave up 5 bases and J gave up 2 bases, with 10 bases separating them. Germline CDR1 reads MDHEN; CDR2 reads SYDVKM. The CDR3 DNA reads TGTGCCAGCAGTCCGACTACACCCTACGAGCAGTACTTC. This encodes CASSPTTPYEQYF.

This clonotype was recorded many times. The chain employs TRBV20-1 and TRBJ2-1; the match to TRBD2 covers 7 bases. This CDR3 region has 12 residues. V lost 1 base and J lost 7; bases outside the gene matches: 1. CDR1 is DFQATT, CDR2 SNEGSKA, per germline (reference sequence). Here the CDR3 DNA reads TGCAGTGCTAGAGGCGGGGGTAATGAGCAGTTCTTC. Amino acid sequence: CSARGGGNEQFF.

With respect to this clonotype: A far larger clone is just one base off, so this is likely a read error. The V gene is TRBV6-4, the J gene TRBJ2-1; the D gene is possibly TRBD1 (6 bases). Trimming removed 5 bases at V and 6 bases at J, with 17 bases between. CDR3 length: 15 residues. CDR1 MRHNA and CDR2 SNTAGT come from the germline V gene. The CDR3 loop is CASSYGQGSGNEQFF. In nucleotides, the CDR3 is TGTGCCAGCAGTTACGGGCAGGGGTCCGGCAATGAGCAGTTCTTC.

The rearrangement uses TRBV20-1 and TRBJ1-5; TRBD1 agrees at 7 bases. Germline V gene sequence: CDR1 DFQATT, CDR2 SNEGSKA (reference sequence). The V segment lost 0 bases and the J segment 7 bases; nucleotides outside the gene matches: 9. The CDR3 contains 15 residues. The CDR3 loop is CSAREIQGIGQPQHF. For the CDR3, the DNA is TGCAGTGCTAGAGAAATACAGGGGATTGGGCAGCCCCAGCATTTT.

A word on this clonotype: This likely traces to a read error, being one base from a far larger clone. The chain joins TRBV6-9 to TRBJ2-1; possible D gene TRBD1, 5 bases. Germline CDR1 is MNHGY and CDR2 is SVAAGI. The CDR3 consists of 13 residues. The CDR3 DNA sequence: TGTTCCAGCAGGCGACAGCGTACGAATGAGCAGTTCTTC. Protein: CSSRRQRTNEQFF.

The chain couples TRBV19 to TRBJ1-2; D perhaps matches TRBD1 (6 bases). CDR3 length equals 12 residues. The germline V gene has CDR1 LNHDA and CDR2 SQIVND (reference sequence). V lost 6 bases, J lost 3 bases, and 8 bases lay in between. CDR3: CASSPGDYGYTF. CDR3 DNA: TGTGCCAGTAGCCCAGGGGACTATGGCTACACCTTC.

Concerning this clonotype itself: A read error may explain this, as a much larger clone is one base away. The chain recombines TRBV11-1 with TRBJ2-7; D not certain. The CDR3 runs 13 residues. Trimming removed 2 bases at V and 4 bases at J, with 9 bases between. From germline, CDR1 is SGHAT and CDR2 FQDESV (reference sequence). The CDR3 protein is CASSLRAGYEQYF. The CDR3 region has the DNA TGTGCCAGCAGCTTAAGGGCTGGGTACGAGCAGTACTTC.

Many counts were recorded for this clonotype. The CDR3 bases are TGTGCCAGCAGACCAGGCCGAGGCTCTGGGGCCAACGTCCTGACTTTC. Its protein product is CASRPGRGSGANVLTF. The gene calls are TRBV6-1 and TRBJ2-6; no clear D. The germline V gene encodes CDR1 MNHNS and CDR2 SASEGT. The CDR3 extends over 16 amino acids. V dropped 6 bases and J dropped 0 bases, with 12 bases sitting between them.

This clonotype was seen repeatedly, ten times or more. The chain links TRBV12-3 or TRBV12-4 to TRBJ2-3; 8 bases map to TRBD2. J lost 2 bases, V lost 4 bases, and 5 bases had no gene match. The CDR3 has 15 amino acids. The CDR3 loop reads CASSSGGGFTDTQYF. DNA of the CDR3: TGTGCCAGCAGTTCAGGCGGGGGGTTCACAGATACGCAGTATTTT.

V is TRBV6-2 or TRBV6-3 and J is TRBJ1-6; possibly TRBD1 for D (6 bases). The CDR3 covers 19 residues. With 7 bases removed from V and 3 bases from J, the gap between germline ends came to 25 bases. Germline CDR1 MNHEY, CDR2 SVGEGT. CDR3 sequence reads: CASTSGVSGGLFYNSPLHF. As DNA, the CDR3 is TGTGCCAGCACATCCGGAGTCTCGGGGGGCCTCTTCTATAATTCACCCCTCCACTTT.